This T cell receptor beta chain was retrieved from a study of blood T cell repertoires in COVID-19. Study at large: COVID-19 samples, acute and convalescent, were from the United States, Italy and Spain. In each case, the material was cDNA or gDNA derived from T cells, B-cell-depleted T cells, or PBMCs.

While infection was still active, Seattle patients were enrolled and then followed longitudinally. Source study methods: Scientists estimated how many nucleated cells there were by amplifying reference gene primers. Some clones are missing from TCRdb's copy, which holds only in-frame ones; the method was immunoSEQ multiplex PCR. The V and J calls and clone size come from that table; D and trimming were worked out from the DNA. Among approximately 300,000 clones listed, roughly 90% were seen once. The source material was peripheral blood. The receptor was isolated from a woman in her 40s with COVID-19, enrolled during active disease.

The chain's CDR3 is CASLREGNTEAFF. Written as DNA, the CDR3 is TGTGCCAGCCTCAGGGAAGGGAACACTGAAGCTTTCTTT. The chain recombines TRBV18 with TRBJ1-1; maybe TRBD1 (5 bases). V dropped 8 bases and J dropped 1 base, with 11 bases sitting between them. Per the germline V gene, CDR1 is KGHSH and CDR2 is LQKENI. The CDR3 spans 13 residues.